The source of this TCR beta chain is a study of CD8 T cells in Susac syndrome. When the RNA was reverse transcribed, random hexamers were used with an input of roughly 0.5 to 1 ug. immunoSEQ multiplex PCR amplified TCR beta CDR3 across 54 Vbeta, 13 Jbeta. TCRdb re-derived calls from the immunoSEQ multiplex PCR reads in MiXCR, one entry per CDR3 protein. The sample consists of 180,000 or so distinct CDR3 sequences, 90% to 95% of them appearing once. On this clonotype itself: The antigen is undetermined.

Study-wide results and limits: The study's TCR sequencing and HLA analysis covered a relatively small number of individuals, and the study acknowledged this.

The V end was cut by 8 bases, the J end by 5 bases, with 15 bases between. The CDR3 length is 13 residues. Germline V gene sequence: CDR1 LNHDA, CDR2 SQIVND (reference sequence). The gene calls are TRBV19 and TRBJ1-2, with a weak D call TRBD1 (6 bases). The sequence was collected from a human donor in good health. The sample was CD4+ T cells from PBMCs. The CDR3 coding sequence is TGTGCCAGTCTCGCCCATGGACAGTATGGCTACACCTTC. Translation: CASLAHGQYGYTF.